This is a list of T cell receptor beta chains from one sample in a study of regulatory T cells in long-lasting Graves disease. TCRdb reprocessed the multiplex PCR reads via MiXCR and lists one record per CDR3 protein. The sample lists over 650,000 distinct CDR3 sequences; 25% to 30% were seen once. Sequences were derived from peripheral blood mononuclear cells (PBMCs), sampled when the disease was refractory, from a patient treated with antithyroid drugs. The receptors were sampled from a female donor with Graves disease. Both conserved end residues are part of each CDR3. A D gene is named only where the DNA matches it firmly. Size is omitted from some rows. Given values are once, few, many or a class for expanded clones.

>.|TRBV20-1|.|TRBJ2-1
CSARDPLTSSYNEQFF
TGCAGTGCTAGAGATCCCCTTACTTCCTCCTACAATGAGCAGTTCTTC
>.|TRBV7-3|.|TRBJ1-1
CASSLRRTGRNTEAFF
TGTGCCAGCAGCTTGAGGCGTACAGGGAGGAACACTGAAGCTTTCTTT
>.|TRBV28|few|TRBJ2-7
CASSLLLDAGRQYF
TGTGCCAGCAGTTTACTGCTTGACGCGGGGAGGCAGTACTTC
>.|TRBV5-1|.|TRBJ1-2
CASSLEVNYGYTF
TGCGCCAGCAGCTTGGAGGTTAACTATGGCTACACCTTC
>.|TRBV27|few|TRBJ2-5
CASSQRAGQGETQYF
TGTGCCAGCAGTCAAAGGGCGGGCCAGGGAGAGACCCAGTACTTC
>TRBD1|TRBV12-3/TRBV12-4|few|TRBJ1-5
CASSSGQGSSNQPQHF
TGTGCCAGCAGTTCAGGACAGGGGAGCAGCAATCAGCCCCAGCATTTT
>.|TRBV7-6|few|TRBJ1-5
CASSLAGHQPQHF
TGTGCCAGCAGCTTAGCTGGGCATCAGCCCCAGCATTTT
>.|TRBV19|.|TRBJ1-5
CASSIRGDNQPQHF
TGTGCCAGTAGTATTCGGGGAGACAATCAGCCCCAGCATTTT
>.|TRBV6-1|.|TRBJ2-7
CANSVVQNYEQYF
TGTGCCAACAGTGTCGTACAGAACTACGAGCAGTACTTC
>TRBD1|TRBV2|.|TRBJ2-5
CASSPGQGASQETQYF
TGTGCCAGCTCCCCCGGACAGGGGGCGTCCCAAGAGACCCAGTACTTC
>TRBD2|TRBV12-3/TRBV12-4|.|TRBJ2-7
CASSLLTSGRRPYEQYF
TGTGCCAGCAGTCTATTGACTAGCGGGAGAAGACCCTACGAGCAGTACTTC
>.|TRBV11-2|.|TRBJ2-7
CASSLGTRREHEQYF
TGTGCCAGCAGCTTAGGTACCCGTCGAGAACACGAGCAGTACTTC
>.|TRBV28|many|TRBJ1-4
CASTPSGIQGEKLFF
TGTGCCAGCACCCCCTCCGGGATCCAGGGTGAAAAACTGTTTTTT
>TRBD1|TRBV12-3/TRBV12-4|.|TRBJ2-5
CASSQEGQGPQETQYF
TGTGCCAGCAGCCAAGAGGGACAGGGCCCCCAAGAGACCCAGTACTTC
>.|TRBV3-1|few|TRBJ2-7
CASSQGSGFYEQYF
TGTGCCAGCAGCCAAGGGAGCGGGTTCTACGAGCAGTACTTC
>.|TRBV19|few|TRBJ2-5
CATRHPNPRETQYF
TGTGCCACCAGACACCCGAACCCTCGAGAGACCCAGTACTTC
>.|TRBV7-9|few|TRBJ1-1
CASSALRQTSTEAFF
TGTGCCAGCAGCGCCCTCCGGCAGACCTCCACTGAAGCTTTCTTT
>.|TRBV6-2/TRBV6-3|.|TRBJ2-7
CANSDRDNYEQYF
TGTGCCAACAGTGACCGGGACAACTACGAGCAGTACTTC
>.|TRBV12-3/TRBV12-4|few|TRBJ1-4
CASTLKEKLFF
TGTGCCAGCACCCTAAAAGAAAAACTGTTTTTT
>TRBD2|TRBV27|few|TRBJ2-7
CASSLKASGSYEQYF
TGTGCCAGCAGTTTGAAGGCTAGCGGGAGCTACGAGCAGTACTTC
>TRBD1|TRBV5-1|.|TRBJ1-5
CASSFSGGDQPQHF
TGCGCCAGCAGCTTTTCAGGGGGGGATCAGCCCCAGCATTTT
>.|TRBV27|few|TRBJ2-7
CASSLVRGRGPGYEQYF
TGTGCCAGCAGTTTAGTTCGCGGGCGGGGCCCGGGGTACGAGCAGTACTTC
>.|TRBV25-1|.|TRBJ1-1
CASSRMGGVGTEAFF
TGTGCCAGCAGTAGAATGGGAGGGGTTGGGACTGAAGCTTTCTTT
>.|TRBV7-2|.|TRBJ1-4
CASSLDQGGEKLFF
TGTGCCAGCAGCTTAGATCAGGGTGGTGAAAAACTGTTTTTT
>.|TRBV6-1|few|TRBJ1-1
CASSEYSQDAFF
TGTGCCAGCAGTGAATATTCTCAGGATGCTTTCTTT
>.|TRBV2|many|TRBJ2-5
CASRDYRSAKETQYF
TGTGCCAGCAGGGATTACAGGTCCGCGAAGGAGACCCAGTACTTC
>.|TRBV19|few|TRBJ1-2
CASSIGEPYGYTF
TGTGCCAGTAGTATCGGAGAACCCTATGGCTACACCTTC
>.|TRBV29-1|.|TRBJ2-2
CSVEGLITGELFF
TGCAGCGTTGAAGGCCTAATAACCGGGGAGCTGTTTTTT
>TRBD2|TRBV12-3/TRBV12-4|many|TRBJ2-1
CASSPERTSGRKGNEQFF
TGTGCCAGCAGCCCCGAGAGGACTAGCGGGAGAAAGGGCAATGAGCAGTTCTTC
>.|TRBV6-2/TRBV6-3|few|TRBJ1-2
CASMNPPFTGLAYGYTF
TGTGCCAGCATGAACCCCCCCTTCACAGGGCTCGCCTATGGCTACACCTTC
>TRBD2|TRBV7-9|few|TRBJ2-7
CASSGDRAPGTSGRSSYEQYF
TGTGCCAGCAGCGGGGACAGGGCTCCCGGGACTAGCGGGAGGAGCTCCTACGAGCAGTACTTC
>TRBD2|TRBV27|few|TRBJ2-7
CASRPPGGHPGEQYF
TGTGCCAGCAGACCCCCGGGAGGTCATCCGGGGGAGCAGTACTTC
>TRBD1|TRBV18|.|TRBJ1-1
CASSPQQGDTEAFF
TGTGCCAGCTCACCACAACAGGGGGACACTGAAGCTTTCTTT
>.|TRBV20-1|.|TRBJ1-2
CSARDRYRTYGYTF
TGCAGTGCTAGAGATCGGTACCGGACCTATGGCTACACCTTC
>.|TRBV30|.|TRBJ1-1
CAWKDENTEAFF
TGTGCCTGGAAGGACGAGAACACTGAAGCTTTCTTT
>.|TRBV18|.|TRBJ1-1
CASSPVRRGRNTEAFF
TGTGCCAGCTCACCCGTTCGTAGGGGAAGGAACACTGAAGCTTTCTTT
>TRBD1|TRBV20-1|few|TRBJ2-7
CSASHAGQVYEQYF
TGCAGTGCTTCCCATGCGGGACAGGTCTACGAGCAGTACTTC
>.|TRBV20-1|once|TRBJ1-3
CSASEGSGNTIYF
TGCAGTGCTAGTGAGGGGTCTGGAAACACCATATATTTT
>.|TRBV27|.|TRBJ1-1
CASSLGRQYTEAFF
TGTGCCAGCAGCCTCGGAAGACAGTACACTGAAGCTTTCTTT
>TRBD2|TRBV5-5|many|TRBJ2-7
CASSLTSGRAYEQYF
TGTGCCAGCAGCTTGACTAGCGGGAGGGCCTACGAGCAGTACTTC
>TRBD2|TRBV20-1|.|TRBJ2-3
CSAINSGTTDTQYF
TGCAGTGCTATAAACAGCGGGACCACAGATACGCAGTATTTT
>.|TRBV10-3|.|TRBJ1-2
CAISERPNYGYTF
TGTGCCATCAGTGAACGGCCTAACTATGGCTACACCTTC